This T cell receptor beta chain emerged from a study of early T cells in non-severe SARS-CoV-2 infection. The study's findings and limits: Missing private and CD4 specificities, VDJdb matching favored anti-spike CD8 responses.

Note on this clonotype: Its matching antigen is unknown.

The germline CDR1 and CDR2 sequences are SGHRS and YFSETQ. The V and J ends lost 1 base and 3 bases, in that order; junction bases with no gene match: 2. This CDR3 has 14 amino acids. Tagging with unique molecular identifiers was applied to individual cDNA molecules. Via MiXCR, TCRdb re-called the 5' RACE reads, giving one row per CDR3 protein. This sample has approximately 42,000 distinct CDR3 sequences, with roughly 6% found just once. The V call is TRBV5-1, the J call TRBJ2-5; 8 bases line up with TRBD2. The sequencing sample was made of whole blood. The clonotype was recovered from an adult who was a healthcare worker with PCR-confirmed SARS-CoV-2 infection or an uninfected control (not recorded which). The CDR3 reads CASSLYSGEETQYF. DNA of the CDR3: TGCGCCAGCAGCTTGTATAGCGGGGAAGAGACCCAGTACTTC. The complete variable domain, with remaining parts taken from reference TRBV5-1 and TRBJ2-5, reads KAGVTQTPRYLIKTRGQQVTLSCSPISGHRSVSWYQQTPGQGLQFLFEYFSETQRNKGNFPGRFSGRQFSNSRSEMNVSTLELGDSALYLCASSLYSGEETQYFGPGTRLLVL.